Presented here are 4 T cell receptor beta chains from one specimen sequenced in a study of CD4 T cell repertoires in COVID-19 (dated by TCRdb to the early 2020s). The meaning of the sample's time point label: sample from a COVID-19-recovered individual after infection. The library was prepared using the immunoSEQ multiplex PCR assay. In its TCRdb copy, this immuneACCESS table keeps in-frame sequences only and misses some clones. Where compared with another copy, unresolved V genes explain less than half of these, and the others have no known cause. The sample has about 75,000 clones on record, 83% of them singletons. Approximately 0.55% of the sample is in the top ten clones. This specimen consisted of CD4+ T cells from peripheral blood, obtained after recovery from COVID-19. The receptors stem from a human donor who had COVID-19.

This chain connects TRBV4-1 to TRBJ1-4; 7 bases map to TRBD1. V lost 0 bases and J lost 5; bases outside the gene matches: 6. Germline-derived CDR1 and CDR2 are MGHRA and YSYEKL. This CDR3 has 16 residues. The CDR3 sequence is CASSQDGAGGNEKLFF. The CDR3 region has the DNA TGCGCCAGCAGCCAAGATGGAGCAGGGGGGAATGAAAAACTGTTTTTT.

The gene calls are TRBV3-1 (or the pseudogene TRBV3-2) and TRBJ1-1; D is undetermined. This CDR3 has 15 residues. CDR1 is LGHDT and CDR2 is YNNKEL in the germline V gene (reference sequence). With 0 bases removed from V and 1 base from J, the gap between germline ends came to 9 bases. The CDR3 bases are TGTGCCAGCAGCCAAGATGCAGACGGGAACACTGAAGCTTTCTTT. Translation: CASSQDADGNTEAFF.

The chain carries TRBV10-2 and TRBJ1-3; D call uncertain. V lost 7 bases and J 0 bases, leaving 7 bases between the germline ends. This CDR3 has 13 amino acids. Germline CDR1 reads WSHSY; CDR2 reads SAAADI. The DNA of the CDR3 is TGCGCCAGCAAGGGAGGCTCTGGAAACACCATATATTTT. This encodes CASKGGSGNTIYF.

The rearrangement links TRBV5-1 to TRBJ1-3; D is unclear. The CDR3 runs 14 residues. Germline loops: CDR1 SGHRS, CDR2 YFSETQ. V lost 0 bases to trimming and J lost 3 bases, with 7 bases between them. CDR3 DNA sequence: TGCGCCAGCAGCTTGGGTGGAGATGGAAACACCATATATTTT. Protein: CASSLGGDGNTIYF.